This passage covers 5 T cell receptor beta chains from one sample sequenced in a study of T cell clonotyping in hematopoietic cell transplantation (dated by TCRdb to about 2021). Receptor libraries were prepared by the immunoSEQ multiplex PCR assay. TCRdb obtained this table from immuneACCESS and retained in-frame rearrangements with V and J assigned. These tables miss some clones; where compared with another copy, unresolved V genes account for less than half of the shortfall, and the remainder is unexplained. Within this sample are 6,000 or so clones, with roughly 70% of them counted one time only. The ten most abundant clones make up 25% to 30% of the sample. What the time point label conveys for this sample: 180 days after allo-HCT. The sequences come from PBMCs, collected 180 days after allogeneic stem cell transplant. These receptors all stem from a male patient aged 50 or older who had an allogeneic stem cell transplant from an unrelated donor, so the T cells may come from the graft donor. Some clones in this sample may be carry-over from other donors' samples.

This sequence joins TRBV5-1 and TRBJ1-3; perhaps TRBD1 as D (6 bases). The CDR3 covers 17 residues. Trimming removed 4 bases at V and 4 bases at J, with 21 bases between. CDR1 is SGHRS and CDR2 is YFSETQ in the germline V gene. CDR3 in amino acids: CASSTAPQGIRGNTIYF. For the CDR3, the DNA is TGCGCCAGCAGCACCGCCCCACAGGGAATAAGAGGAAACACCATATATTTT.

This chain links TRBV13 with TRBJ2-1, with D possibly TRBD2 on 6 matching bases. The CDR3 has 14 residues. Looked up from germline, CDR1 is PRHDT and CDR2 is FYEKMQ (reference sequence). V gave up 8 bases and J gave up 12 bases, with 23 bases separating them. This CDR3 reads CASRWRGEAVGQFF. CDR3 coding DNA: TGTGCCAGCCGTTGGCGGGGTGAGGCCGTGGGGCAGTTCTTC.

The chain combines TRBV29-1 with TRBJ2-7; D gene unclear. Germline loops: CDR1 SQVTM, CDR2 ANQGSEA. The V and J ends lost 4 bases and 0 bases respectively, with 7 bases between them. CDR3 length: 12 residues. The CDR3 DNA follows: TGCAGCGTTGGTATCCTCTCCTACGAGCAGTACTTC. Translation: CSVGILSYEQYF.

The chain recombines TRBV28 with TRBJ2-7; unclear D gene. V shed 4 bases and J shed 9 bases, with 13 bases lying between them. Germline V gene sequence: CDR1 MDHEN, CDR2 SYDVKM. This CDR3 is 12 amino acids long. The CDR3 is CASSSSPWRQYF. Here the CDR3 DNA reads TGTGCCAGCAGTTCTAGTCCGTGGCGGCAGTACTTC.

J is TRBJ2-7 and V is TRBV13; the match to TRBD2 covers 12 bases. The V segment lost 3 bases and the J segment 7 bases; nucleotides outside the gene matches: 4. Germline V gives CDR1 PRHDT, CDR2 FYEKMQ (reference sequence). The CDR3 is 14 amino acids. The CDR3 DNA follows: TGTGCCAGCAGCTTGGGACTAGCGGGTTCTGAGCAGTACTTC. It codes for CASSLGLAGSEQYF.